This T cell receptor beta chain is from a study of T cell changes during pregnancy in multiple sclerosis. Sequencing used immunoSEQ multiplex PCR; TCRdb keeps in-frame clones, though not all of them. The sample yields 100,000 or so clones, over 85% seen once. The CDR3 has 15 residues. Germline assignment: CDR1 MDHEN and CDR2 SYDVKM. Unmatched junction bases numbered 10, after V lost 6 bases and J lost 8 bases. The origin of this receptor is a female donor with multiple sclerosis, enrolled in a pregnancy study. Sequenced material: peripheral blood, taken after pregnancy. The chain joins TRBV28 to TRBJ1-4; 9 nucleotides line up with TRBD1. CDR3 sequence: CASRGGTGFREKLFF. The CDR3 DNA is TGTGCCAGCAGGGGCGGGACAGGGTTTAGGGAAAAACTGTTTTTT. Complete variable domain (other parts from reference TRBV28 and TRBJ1-4): DVKVTQSSRYLVKRTGEKVFLECVQDMDHENMFWYRQDPGLGLRLIYFSYDVKMKEKGDIPEGYSVSREKKERFSLILESASTNQTSMYLCASRGGTGFREKLFFGSGTQLSVL.